This T cell receptor (beta chain) was profiled in a study of blood T cell repertoires in COVID-19. About the research overall: PBMCs, B-cell-depleted T cells, or T cells were the source of the cDNA or gDNA that made up the material.

In the original workflow: Using reference gene primer amplification, nucleated cell counts were estimated. Here immunoSEQ multiplex PCR was the method, and the copy in TCRdb shows in-frame clones only, minus some. The V and J calls and clone size were taken over from that table, and D and trimming were inferred from the DNA. This sample yields almost 200,000 clones, of which 86% are seen a single time; 0.7% to 0.8% belongs to the top ten. What was sequenced was peripheral blood. The sequence derives from a woman in her 70s with acute or convalescent COVID-19.

The CDR3 region has the DNA TGTGCCAGCAGCTTAGAGGGACAGGGGAACTACAATGAGCAGTTCTTC. It specifies CASSLEGQGNYNEQFF. The rearrangement links TRBV11-2 to TRBJ2-1, with 10 bases that match TRBD1. The CDR3 is made up of 16 amino acids. Germline CDR1 reads SGHAT; CDR2 reads FQNNGV. Unmatched junction bases numbered 2, after V lost 0 bases and J lost 3 bases.